These T cell receptor beta chains were read from a single sample in a study of Ad26.COV2.S vaccination and SARS-CoV-2 variants. Sequencing was performed with immunoSEQ multiplex PCR; in TCRdb, only in-frame clones are kept and a portion is missing. The sample has about 350,000 clones, 65% to 90% seen once. Source: peripheral blood, taken in a trial of Ad26.COV2.S vaccine versus placebo. Source of these receptors: a person between 18 and 65 years old who received the Ad26.COV2.S COVID-19 vaccine or a placebo. The CDR3 runs from the conserved cysteine through the conserved F or W. The order of the fields is J gene, D gene, V gene, CDR3 protein, CDR3 DNA. The D gene is left open where the match is weak.

j_gene: TRBJ2-1
d_gene: .
v_gene: TRBV28
CDR3aa: CASSLFPPSGDNEQFF
CDR3nt: TGTGCCAGCAGTTTATTCCCCCCGTCAGGGGATAATGAGCAGTTCTTC

j_gene: TRBJ2-2
d_gene: TRBD1
v_gene: TRBV4-1
CDR3aa: CASSQEPRTGDYTGELFF
CDR3nt: TGCGCCAGCAGCCAAGAGCCCAGGACAGGGGATTACACCGGGGAGCTGTTTTTT

j_gene: TRBJ1-6
d_gene: .
v_gene: TRBV19
CDR3aa: CASKEFTNSPLHF
CDR3nt: TGTGCCAGTAAGGAATTTACTAATTCACCCCTCCACTTT

j_gene: TRBJ2-7
d_gene: .
v_gene: TRBV11-3
CDR3aa: CASSLDGGHSYEQYF
CDR3nt: TGTGCCAGCAGCTTAGACGGGGGGCACTCCTACGAGCAGTACTTC

j_gene: TRBJ2-7
d_gene: TRBD2
v_gene: TRBV4-2
CDR3aa: CASSQGVYLAGGSYEQYF
CDR3nt: TGTGCCAGCAGCCAAGGCGTCTACCTAGCGGGAGGGTCGTACGAGCAGTACTTC

j_gene: TRBJ1-5
d_gene: .
v_gene: TRBV2
CDR3aa: CASSEAGGKSQPQHF
CDR3nt: TGTGCCAGCAGTGAAGCAGGGGGGAAGAGTCAGCCCCAGCATTTT

j_gene: TRBJ1-2
d_gene: .
v_gene: TRBV30
CDR3aa: CAWSVDGLTLHGYTF
CDR3nt: TGTGCCTGGAGTGTGGACGGTTTAACGCTTCATGGCTACACCTTC

j_gene: TRBJ1-3
d_gene: .
v_gene: TRBV7-9
CDR3aa: CASSLAELSGNTIYF
CDR3nt: TGTGCCAGCAGCTTAGCCGAACTATCTGGAAACACCATATATTTT

j_gene: TRBJ2-2
d_gene: TRBD2
v_gene: TRBV4-1
CDR3aa: CASSQDGSGRFSGELFF
CDR3nt: TGCGCCAGCAGCCAAGATGGGAGCGGGAGATTCTCCGGGGAGCTGTTTTTT

j_gene: TRBJ1-6
d_gene: .
v_gene: TRBV30
CDR3aa: CAWSVQVEGPLHF
CDR3nt: TGTGCCTGGAGTGTACAAGTGGAGGGACCCCTCCACTTT

j_gene: TRBJ1-5
d_gene: .
v_gene: TRBV24-1
CDR3aa: CATSDPGQPQHF
CDR3nt: TGTGCCACCAGTGATCCAGGACAGCCCCAGCATTTT

j_gene: TRBJ2-7
d_gene: .
v_gene: TRBV21-1
CDR3aa: CASSTSPYEQYF
CDR3nt: TGTGCCAGCAGCACCAGTCCCTACGAGCAGTACTTC

j_gene: TRBJ2-3
d_gene: TRBD2
v_gene: TRBV3-1/TRBV3-2
CDR3aa: CASSLRGGATDTQYF
CDR3nt: TGTGCCAGCAGCCTCCGGGGGGGCGCGACAGATACGCAGTATTTT